This is a list of T cell receptor beta chains from one sample in a study of blood T cell repertoires in COVID-19. Assay: immunoSEQ multiplex PCR; the TCRdb copy retains only in-frame clones and omits some. The repertoire holds roughly 330,000 clones, with more than 75% as singletons. Sequencing was done on a sample of PBMCs or T cells enriched from blood (not recorded which). The receptors stem from a woman younger than 30 who had recovered from COVID-19. CDR3s include the opening cysteine and the closing phenylalanine or tryptophan. D genes are given only for firm matches. Size values are once, few and many counts, or a class for expanded clones, and some rows have none.

J gene: TRBJ2-4; clone size: NA; V gene: TRBV6-2/TRBV6-3; D gene: TRBD1; CDR3 DNA: TGTGCCAGCAGTTCCGATTGGGACAGGACCTTTCTAGCCAAAAACATTCAGTACTTC; CDR3 protein: CASSSDWDRTFLAKNIQYF
J gene: TRBJ1-3; clone size: few; V gene: TRBV4-1; D gene: NA; CDR3 DNA: TGCGCCAGCAGCCAAGTTCCGTCCTCTGGAAACACCATATATTTT; CDR3 protein: CASSQVPSSGNTIYF
J gene: TRBJ1-6; clone size: NA; V gene: TRBV3-1/TRBV3-2; D gene: NA; CDR3 DNA: TGTGCCAGCAGCCAAGAAGGGAGTTCACCCCTCCACTTT; CDR3 protein: CASSQEGSSPLHF
J gene: TRBJ2-1; clone size: NA; V gene: TRBV12-5; D gene: NA; CDR3 DNA: TGTGCTAGTGTCGACGGGGGACAGAACTACAATGAGCAGTTCTTC; CDR3 protein: CASVDGGQNYNEQFF
J gene: TRBJ1-1; clone size: NA; V gene: TRBV5-1; D gene: TRBD1; CDR3 DNA: TGCGCCAGCAGCTTGTTTATCAGGGGGCGATACACTGAAGCTTTCTTT; CDR3 protein: CASSLFIRGRYTEAFF
J gene: TRBJ1-1; clone size: NA; V gene: TRBV7-9; D gene: NA; CDR3 DNA: TGTGCCAGCAGCCGGATCTGGGGGCGGAGAAGGTCTGTCGCTGAAGCTTTCTTT; CDR3 protein: CASSRIWGRRRSVAEAFF
J gene: TRBJ1-2; clone size: NA; V gene: TRBV5-6; D gene: TRBD1; CDR3 DNA: TGTGCCAGCAGCTCACGGGACAGAAGTAATGGCTACACCTTC; CDR3 protein: CASSSRDRSNGYTF
J gene: TRBJ1-3; clone size: NA; V gene: TRBV30; D gene: NA; CDR3 DNA: TGTGCCTGGAGTATGACAGTCTCTGGAAACACCATATATTTT; CDR3 protein: CAWSMTVSGNTIYF
J gene: TRBJ2-2; clone size: NA; V gene: TRBV9; D gene: NA; CDR3 DNA: TGTGCCAGCAGCGTAGATCCCCAGAACACCGGGGAGCTGTTTTTT; CDR3 protein: CASSVDPQNTGELFF
J gene: TRBJ1-5; clone size: NA; V gene: TRBV28; D gene: TRBD1; CDR3 DNA: TGTGCCAGCAGCATGTCCGGGACAGGGGTCATTCAGCCCCAGCATTTT; CDR3 protein: CASSMSGTGVIQPQHF
J gene: TRBJ2-7; clone size: NA; V gene: TRBV7-2; D gene: NA; CDR3 DNA: TGTGCCAGCAGCTTAGTCGGTGACTTCTCCTCCTACGAGCAGTACTTC; CDR3 protein: CASSLVGDFSSYEQYF
J gene: TRBJ2-7; clone size: NA; V gene: TRBV25-1; D gene: NA; CDR3 DNA: TGTGCCACCCGGGGGACCGAGCAGTACTTC; CDR3 protein: CATRGTEQYF
J gene: TRBJ2-5; clone size: once; V gene: TRBV3-1/TRBV3-2; D gene: TRBD1; CDR3 DNA: TGTGCCAGCAGGCGACAGGGGAGGAATCAAGAGACCCAGTACTTC; CDR3 protein: CASRRQGRNQETQYF
J gene: TRBJ2-7; clone size: NA; V gene: TRBV29-1; D gene: NA; CDR3 DNA: TGCAGCGCCCAAGTCTCGGTATTCTCCTACGAGCAGTACTTC; CDR3 protein: CSAQVSVFSYEQYF
J gene: TRBJ1-1; clone size: NA; V gene: TRBV9; D gene: NA; CDR3 DNA: TGTGCCAGCAGCGTAGGGACAGCGAACACTGAAGCTTTCTTT; CDR3 protein: CASSVGTANTEAFF
J gene: TRBJ2-2; clone size: NA; V gene: TRBV28; D gene: TRBD2; CDR3 DNA: TGTGCCAGCAGTCTAGCGACTAGCGGACCCACCGGGGAGCTGTTTTTT; CDR3 protein: CASSLATSGPTGELFF
J gene: TRBJ1-5; clone size: NA; V gene: TRBV6-4; D gene: TRBD1; CDR3 DNA: TGTGCCAGCAGACTTGGGACAGCATATAGCAATCAGCCCCAGCATTTT; CDR3 protein: CASRLGTAYSNQPQHF
J gene: TRBJ1-1; clone size: NA; V gene: TRBV10-1; D gene: TRBD1; CDR3 DNA: TGCGCCAGCAGTGGCCTGACAGGGGCTGAAGCTTTCTTT; CDR3 protein: CASSGLTGAEAFF
J gene: TRBJ1-1; clone size: NA; V gene: TRBV29-1; D gene: TRBD1; CDR3 DNA: TGCAGCGTTGGGACAGGGGATCGAGGTGAAGCTTTCTTT; CDR3 protein: CSVGTGDRGEAFF
J gene: TRBJ2-5; clone size: once; V gene: TRBV7-6; D gene: TRBD2; CDR3 DNA: TGTGCCAGCAGCTTAGAGCCGGGACTAGCGGGGGCTCGGGGGACCCAGTACTTC; CDR3 protein: CASSLEPGLAGARGTQYF
J gene: TRBJ2-7; clone size: NA; V gene: TRBV10-1; D gene: TRBD2; CDR3 DNA: TGCGCCAGCAGTGCTTCTAGCGGATACGAGCAGTACTTC; CDR3 protein: CASSASSGYEQYF
J gene: TRBJ1-4; clone size: many; V gene: TRBV23-1; D gene: NA; CDR3 DNA: TGCGCCAGCAGTCAATCGGGGGGGGAAGAGTCTGAAAAACTGTTTTTT; CDR3 protein: CASSQSGGEESEKLFF
J gene: TRBJ1-4; clone size: once; V gene: TRBV5-1; D gene: NA; CDR3 DNA: TGCGCCAGCAGCTTGGAAGGAGGAAATGAAAAACTGTTTTTT; CDR3 protein: CASSLEGGNEKLFF
J gene: TRBJ2-1; clone size: NA; V gene: TRBV19; D gene: NA; CDR3 DNA: TGTGCCAGTAGTATTCGGAGAGATAAGCTAACCTACAATGAGCAGTTCTTC; CDR3 protein: CASSIRRDKLTYNEQFF
J gene: TRBJ1-6; clone size: NA; V gene: TRBV6-5; D gene: TRBD1; CDR3 DNA: TGTGCCAGCAGTTACTCCAGGGGGAGCGATTCACCCCTCCACTTT; CDR3 protein: CASSYSRGSDSPLHF
J gene: TRBJ1-4; clone size: NA; V gene: TRBV14; D gene: NA; CDR3 DNA: TGTGCCAGCAGCCAAGGTCAGGCCTCAACTAATGAAAAACTGTTTTTT; CDR3 protein: CASSQGQASTNEKLFF
J gene: TRBJ2-2; clone size: NA; V gene: TRBV3-1/TRBV3-2; D gene: TRBD2; CDR3 DNA: TGTGCCAGCAGCCAAATAGCGGGGGGCATCGGGGAGCTGTTTTTT; CDR3 protein: CASSQIAGGIGELFF
J gene: TRBJ1-2; clone size: NA; V gene: TRBV2; D gene: NA; CDR3 DNA: TGTGCCAGCAGTCCACTCCCGCGGGGAGACTATGGCTACACCTTC; CDR3 protein: CASSPLPRGDYGYTF
J gene: TRBJ2-7; clone size: NA; V gene: TRBV13; D gene: NA; CDR3 DNA: TGTGCCAGCAGCTTAGGCCGGAGTTATTACGCCTACGAGCAGTACTTC; CDR3 protein: CASSLGRSYYAYEQYF
J gene: TRBJ2-5; clone size: few; V gene: TRBV19; D gene: NA; CDR3 DNA: TGTGCCAGTAGTATAGGCGGAAGGTTAACAGGAGAGACCCAGTACTTC; CDR3 protein: CASSIGGRLTGETQYF
J gene: TRBJ1-5; clone size: few; V gene: TRBV3-1/TRBV3-2; D gene: NA; CDR3 DNA: TGTGCCAGCAGCCCCTACGGAGGGGCTAACAATCAGCCCCAGCATTTT; CDR3 protein: CASSPYGGANNQPQHF
J gene: TRBJ1-5; clone size: NA; V gene: TRBV4-1; D gene: NA; CDR3 DNA: TGCGCCAGCAGCCAATTATCCGGGGGAGGTCAGCCCCAGCATTTT; CDR3 protein: CASSQLSGGGQPQHF
J gene: TRBJ1-1; clone size: NA; V gene: TRBV28; D gene: TRBD1; CDR3 DNA: TGTGCCAGCAGCGGACAGGGTGGGAACACTGAAGCTTTCTTT; CDR3 protein: CASSGQGGNTEAFF
J gene: TRBJ1-2; clone size: NA; V gene: TRBV24-1; D gene: NA; CDR3 DNA: TGTGCCACCAGCGTAGCCTCAGCCGGGGGGACCTATGGCTACACCTTC; CDR3 protein: CATSVASAGGTYGYTF
J gene: TRBJ2-7; clone size: NA; V gene: TRBV7-9; D gene: TRBD2; CDR3 DNA: TGTGCCAGCAGCTTGGGGACTAGCGGGAGGGGTGAGCAGTACTTC; CDR3 protein: CASSLGTSGRGEQYF
J gene: TRBJ1-2; clone size: NA; V gene: TRBV18; D gene: NA; CDR3 DNA: TGTGCCAGCTCATCTGTAGCTTATGGCTACACCTTC; CDR3 protein: CASSSVAYGYTF
J gene: TRBJ2-7; clone size: NA; V gene: TRBV11-1; D gene: TRBD2; CDR3 DNA: TGTGCCAGCAGCCCAAAGACTAGCGGGAGCTACGAGCAGTACTTC; CDR3 protein: CASSPKTSGSYEQYF
J gene: TRBJ2-3; clone size: NA; V gene: TRBV19; D gene: NA; CDR3 DNA: TGTGCCAGTAGTATACAGGGAACAGATACGCAGTATTTT; CDR3 protein: CASSIQGTDTQYF
J gene: TRBJ1-1; clone size: many; V gene: TRBV2; D gene: NA; CDR3 DNA: TGTGCCAGCCGAGATTTGGTGATTCGGGCGGGAAAGACTGAAGCTTTCTTT; CDR3 protein: CASRDLVIRAGKTEAFF